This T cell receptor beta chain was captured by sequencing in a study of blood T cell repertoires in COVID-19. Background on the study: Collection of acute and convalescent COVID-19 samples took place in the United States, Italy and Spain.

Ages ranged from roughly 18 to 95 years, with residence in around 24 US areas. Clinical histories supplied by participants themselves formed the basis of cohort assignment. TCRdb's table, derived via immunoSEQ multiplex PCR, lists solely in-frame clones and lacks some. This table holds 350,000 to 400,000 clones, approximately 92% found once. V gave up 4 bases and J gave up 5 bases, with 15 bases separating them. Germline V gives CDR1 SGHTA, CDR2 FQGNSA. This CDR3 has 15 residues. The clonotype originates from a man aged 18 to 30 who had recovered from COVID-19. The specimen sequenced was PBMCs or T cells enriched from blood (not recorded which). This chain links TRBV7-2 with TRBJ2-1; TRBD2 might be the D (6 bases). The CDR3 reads CASSSQAGSNNEQFF. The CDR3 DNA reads TGTGCCAGCAGCTCCCAAGCGGGTAGTAACAATGAGCAGTTCTTC.